The text below deals with one T cell receptor beta chain. The CDR3 is 16 residues long. Trimming removed 5 bases from V and 9 bases from J; junction bases left unmatched: 15. Looked up from germline, CDR1 is SGHNT and CDR2 is YENEEA. This specimen belongs to a study of OX40 agonist ivuxolimab in advanced cancers. Here immunoSEQ multiplex PCR was the method, and the copy in TCRdb shows in-frame clones only, minus some. Of about 100,000 clones listed, roughly 90% are singletons. The sequence was obtained from an adult with an advanced solid tumor such as melanoma, head and neck, liver or kidney cancer. The sample was CD4+ or CD8+ T cells sorted from blood, taken in a trial of the OX40 agonist ivuxolimab. The chain carries TRBV11-3 and TRBJ2-1; 8 positions match TRBD1. CDR3 region: CASSHQGTGGWGEQFF. CDR3 coding DNA: TGTGCCAGCAGCCACCAAGGCACAGGGGGTTGGGGTGAGCAGTTCTTC. Variable domain in full (rest from reference TRBV11-3 and TRBJ2-1): EAGVVQSPRYKIIEKKQPVAFWCNPISGHNTLYWYLQNLGQGPELLIRYENEEAVDDSQLPKDRFSAERLKGVDSTLKIQPAELGDSAVYLCASSHQGTGGWGEQFFGPGTRLTVL.